A selection of T cell receptor beta chains follows, all from one sample in a study of blood T cell repertoires in COVID-19. TCRdb's table, derived via immunoSEQ multiplex PCR, lists solely in-frame clones and lacks some. The table has 110,000 or so clones, around nine tenths seen once. The specimen was peripheral blood. These receptors originate from a woman aged 70-85 years who had recovered from COVID-19. CDR3s include the opening cysteine and the closing phenylalanine or tryptophan. The D gene is left open where the match is weak. Clone size is shown for a subset of rows, as once, few, many or a class of expanded clone.

D | size | J | V | DNA | CDR3
- | - | TRBJ2-1 | TRBV10-3 | TGTGCCATCAGTGAGTCCACTCACGGGTTGCTAGCGTTCCGCTCCTACAATGAGCAGTTCTTC | CAISESTHGLLAFRSYNEQFF
TRBD1 | - | TRBJ2-7 | TRBV5-1 | TGCGCCAGCAGCCCAAGCGCCCTGGGACAGGGGAACGAGCAGTACTTC | CASSPSALGQGNEQYF
- | - | TRBJ1-2 | TRBV12-3/TRBV12-4 | TGTGCCAGCAGTCCCCCGCGAGGCTACACCTTC | CASSPPRGYTF
- | few | TRBJ1-5 | TRBV6-6 | TGTGCCAGCAGTTACCAACCAGAACAACGACAGCCCCAGCATTTT | CASSYQPEQRQPQHF
TRBD1 | - | TRBJ1-4 | TRBV4-2 | TGTGCCAGCAGCCAAGAGTTAGGGACAGGATACAATGAAAAACTGTTTTTT | CASSQELGTGYNEKLFF
- | - | TRBJ2-5 | TRBV30 | TGTGCCTGGAGTCTCAAAAAAGGGGGGACCCAGTACTTC | CAWSLKKGGTQYF
- | - | TRBJ1-5 | TRBV3-1/TRBV3-2 | TGTGCCAGCAGCCAAGATTCAGTTCAGCCCCAGCATTTT | CASSQDSVQPQHF
TRBD2 | - | TRBJ2-1 | TRBV7-9 | TGTGCCAGCAGCTTAGGAGCTAGCGGGGGGGCCAGAGGTTACAATGAGCAGTTCTTC | CASSLGASGGARGYNEQFF
- | - | TRBJ2-3 | TRBV5-4 | TGTGCCAGCAGCTCCTCGTACGGTATTCCGTATTTT | CASSSSYGIPYF
TRBD1 | - | TRBJ1-1 | TRBV7-2 | TGTGCCAGCAGCTTAGCCGGGACAGGGGGCGCCGCTGAAGCTTTCTTT | CASSLAGTGGAAEAFF
TRBD1 | - | TRBJ1-1 | TRBV28 | TGTGCCAGCAGTTTATTGATGGGCAGGGGGCTTAACACTGAAGCTTTCTTT | CASSLLMGRGLNTEAFF
- | - | TRBJ1-4 | TRBV19 | TGTGCCAGTAGTTCAATGGGGAGTGGGGATGAAAAACTGTTTTTT | CASSSMGSGDEKLFF
- | - | TRBJ2-3 | TRBV19 | TGTGCCAGCAGATCTGGGCAGGGTAGAGATACGCAGTATTTT | CASRSGQGRDTQYF
TRBD2 | - | TRBJ2-1 | TRBV27 | TGTGCCAGCAGTAAGGTAGGAGTAGCGGGAGCTCAAGAGCAGTTCTTC | CASSKVGVAGAQEQFF
- | once | TRBJ2-3 | TRBV29-1 | TGCAGCGTGGCAGCGGCCTGGGCAGATACGCAGTATTTT | CSVAAAWADTQYF
- | - | TRBJ1-5 | TRBV27 | TGTGCCAGCAGTTTTCGGCAGGGCGGTAGCAATCAGCCCCAGCATTTT | CASSFRQGGSNQPQHF
TRBD2 | - | TRBJ2-5 | TRBV19 | TGTGCCAGTAGTATCACTAGCGTGGAGACCCAGTACTTC | CASSITSVETQYF
TRBD2 | - | TRBJ2-7 | TRBV7-2 | TGTGCCAGCAGCCCAAGACTAGCGGGAGGGCCCCCCTACGAGCAGTACTTC | CASSPRLAGGPPYEQYF
- | - | TRBJ2-5 | TRBV19 | TGTGCCAGCTTGGGCCTCCTCGGGACCCAGTACTTC | CASLGLLGTQYF
- | - | TRBJ2-6 | TRBV12-2 | TGTGCAAGTCGCTTTCACAGGGGGGTAAGAGTAGCTGGGGCCAACGTCCTGACTTTC | CASRFHRGVRVAGANVLTF
TRBD2 | - | TRBJ2-2 | TRBV28 | TGTGCCAGCAGTTTAATGACTAGCGGGAGGATCACCGGGGAGCTGTTTTTT | CASSLMTSGRITGELFF
TRBD1 | - | TRBJ1-2 | TRBV7-2 | TGTGCCAGCAGCTTAGCGGTCCGGAACAGGGGCGAAAAGTTTCATGGCTACACCTTC | CASSLAVRNRGEKFHGYTF
- | - | TRBJ1-4 | TRBV28 | TGTGCCAGCAGTTTATGGGGCGACAGAACAACTAATGAAAAACTGTTTTTT | CASSLWGDRTTNEKLFF
TRBD2 | - | TRBJ2-1 | TRBV30 | TGTGCCTGGACCGGGGCGGGAGGGCCCTGGAATGAGCAGTTCTTC | CAWTGAGGPWNEQFF
- | - | TRBJ1-6 | TRBV10-2 | TGCGCCAGCAACCCCATACACGTTGATTCACCCCTCCACTTT | CASNPIHVDSPLHF
- | - | TRBJ1-4 | TRBV7-9 | TGTGCCAGCAGCTTAGTTATCCGTGAAAAACTGTTTTTT | CASSLVIREKLFF
- | - | TRBJ2-3 | TRBV7-3 | TGTGCCAGCAGCGTATATCGGGGGACAGATACGCAGTATTTT | CASSVYRGTDTQYF
- | once | TRBJ2-3 | TRBV4-3 | TGCGCCAGCAGCCCGTCGACAGGCGCTGGCACAGATACGCAGTATTTT | CASSPSTGAGTDTQYF
- | - | TRBJ2-5 | TRBV5-4 | TGTGCCAGCAGCCCTAAGACAGGCCCCCAAGAGACCCAGTACTTC | CASSPKTGPQETQYF
TRBD2 | - | TRBJ2-1 | TRBV5-4 | TGTGCCAGCAGCTCACCCACTAGCGGGAGGGACAATGAGCAGTTCTTC | CASSSPTSGRDNEQFF
- | - | TRBJ2-2 | TRBV6-2/TRBV6-3 | TGTGCCAGCAGTTTGCGTTCGGGAATTAACGGGGAGCTGTTTTTT | CASSLRSGINGELFF
TRBD2 | - | TRBJ2-7 | TRBV2 | TGTGCCAGCAGTGAAAGACTAGCGACCCACGAGCAGTACTTC | CASSERLATHEQYF
- | - | TRBJ1-5 | TRBV7-2 | TGTGCCAGCAGCTTTCAGGGGAGTAACCAGCATTTT | CASSFQGSNQHF
- | - | TRBJ2-6 | TRBV7-2 | TGTGCCACAGGGGCTGCTGGGGCCAACGTCCTGACTTTC | CATGAAGANVLTF
TRBD1 | - | TRBJ1-5 | TRBV28 | TGTGCCAGCAGTCGCCCCCGACAGGGCTCCTTTCAGCCCCAGCATTTT | CASSRPRQGSFQPQHF
- | - | TRBJ1-4 | TRBV28 | TGTGCCAGCAGTTTCCCCGGCAGGGCTAATGAAAAACTGTTTTTT | CASSFPGRANEKLFF
TRBD1 | once | TRBJ2-7 | TRBV7-2 | TGTGCCAGCAGCCGCCTGACAGGGTCCTACGAGCAGTACTTC | CASSRLTGSYEQYF
- | - | TRBJ2-2 | TRBV6-5 | TGTGCCAGCAGTTACGGGCCGAACACCGGGGAGCTGTTTTTT | CASSYGPNTGELFF
- | - | TRBJ2-2 | TRBV7-8 | TGTGCCAGCAGCTTAGACGGGAACACCGGGGAGCTGTTTTTT | CASSLDGNTGELFF
- | once | TRBJ1-6 | TRBV7-9 | TGTGCCAGCAGCTTGACAGACTGGGATTCACCCCTCCACTTT | CASSLTDWDSPLHF
- | - | TRBJ2-7 | TRBV9 | TGTGCCAGCAGCTCCTCGACAAGCTCCTACGAGCAGTACTTC | CASSSSTSSYEQYF
TRBD1 | - | TRBJ2-5 | TRBV5-4 | TGTGCCAGCAGCTTGGGATCGGGACAGCAAGAGACCCAGTACTTC | CASSLGSGQQETQYF